Sequencing of this T cell receptor beta chain was carried out in a study of CD8+CD57+ T cells in acquired aplastic anemia. Turning to the study itself: Average DNA yield from sorted CD4+ and CD8+ cells was approximately 3 ug. Study results and caveats: Between patients and controls, CD8+ Simpson's diversity did not vary significantly.

Both TCR beta VDJ combination and CDR3 sequence profiling were carried out. Genomic DNA was the template for this profiling. TCRdb reanalysed the reads using MiXCR and keeps one entry per CDR3 protein. Of fewer than 250,000 distinct CDR3 sequences listed, approximately 50% were seen once; the top ten hold about 8.3%. This clonotype was counted ten times or more. Its target is unknown. Before being chosen for sequencing, patients had shown CD8+CD57+ cell expansion by flow cytometry. Severe acquired aplastic anemia affected all patients. The CDR3 is 15 amino acids. Trimming pared 3 bases from V and 6 bases from J, leaving 14 bases between. The germline gives CDR1 LNHDA, CDR2 SQIVND (reference sequence).

Input material: sorted CD4+, CD8+, or CD8+CD57+ T cells (not recorded which) from PBMCs. The receptor was derived from a human donor with aplastic anemia. The chain combines TRBV19 with TRBJ2-2; D may be TRBD1 or TRBD2 (5 bases each). CDR3 nucleotides: TGTGCCAGTAGTATCCGGGACGGAGGACCCGGGGAGCTGTTTTTT. Protein: CASSIRDGGPGELFF.